This T cell receptor (beta chain) emerged from a study of blood T cell repertoires in COVID-19. About the research overall: The United States, Italy and Spain provided the acute and convalescent COVID-19 samples. PBMCs, B-cell-depleted T cells, or T cells were the source of the cDNA or gDNA that made up the material.

This clone ranks as medium-sized (0.01 to 0.1%). The CDR3 runs 13 residues. Germline CDR1 SGDLS, CDR2 YYNGEE. V was trimmed by 4 bases and J by 8 bases, leaving 15 bases between them. Profiled with immunoSEQ multiplex PCR; TCRdb holds only in-frame clones, not every one. Of some 27,000 clones listed, around 90% are singletons. The chain has TRBV9 and TRBJ1-1; possible D gene TRBD1, 5 bases. The sample taken for sequencing was peripheral blood. The sequence came from a man over 45 with active COVID-19. As DNA, the CDR3 is TGTGCCAGCAGCTCAACTCCGGGGGAGGAAGCTTTCTTT. Translating it yields CASSSTPGEEAFF.